This T cell receptor (beta chain) appears in the sequencing data of a study of early T cells in non-severe SARS-CoV-2 infection. Study background: Bulk RNA taken from unsorted whole blood was sequenced, leaving chains unpaired.

This clonotype was counted between two and nine times. Individual cDNA molecules were tagged with unique molecular identifiers. TCRdb recomputed calls from the 5' RACE reads with MiXCR, one row per CDR3 protein. This sample has 50,000 or so distinct CDR3 sequences, with over 7% found just once. Trimming pared 8 bases from V and 2 bases from J, leaving 12 bases between. The CDR3 covers 13 residues. Sequenced input: whole blood. This clonotype was obtained from an adult who was a healthcare worker with PCR-confirmed SARS-CoV-2 infection or an uninfected control (not recorded which). The chain is built from TRBV12-3 or TRBV12-4 and TRBJ1-2; D is perhaps TRBD1 (5 bases). This CDR3 reads CASHPRGNYGYTF. DNA for the CDR3: TGTGCCAGCCATCCCCGGGGCAACTATGGCTACACCTTC.